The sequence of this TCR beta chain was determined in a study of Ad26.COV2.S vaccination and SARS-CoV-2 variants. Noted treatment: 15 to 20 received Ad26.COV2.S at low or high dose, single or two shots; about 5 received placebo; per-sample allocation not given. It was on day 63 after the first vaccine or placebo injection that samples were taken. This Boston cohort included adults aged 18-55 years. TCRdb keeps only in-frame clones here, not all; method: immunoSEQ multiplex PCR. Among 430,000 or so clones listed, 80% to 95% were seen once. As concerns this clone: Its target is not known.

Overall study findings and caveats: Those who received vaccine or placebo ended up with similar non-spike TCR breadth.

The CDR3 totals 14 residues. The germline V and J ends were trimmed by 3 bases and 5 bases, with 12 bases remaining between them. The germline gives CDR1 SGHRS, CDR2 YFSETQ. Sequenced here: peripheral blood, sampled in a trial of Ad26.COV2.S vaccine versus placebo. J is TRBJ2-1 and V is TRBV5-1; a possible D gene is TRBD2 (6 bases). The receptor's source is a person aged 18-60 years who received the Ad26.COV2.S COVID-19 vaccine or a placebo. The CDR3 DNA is TGCGCCAGCAGCTCGGGAGTTCGGAACAATGAGCAGTTCTTC. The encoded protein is CASSSGVRNNEQFF.